Below, 10 T cell receptor beta chains from the same sample are listed, as sequenced in a study of vaccination effects on CD4 cells after COVID-19. Sequencing followed a ViraFEST assay step that expanded antigen-specific CD4+ T cells with viral peptide pools. CD4+ T cell isolation took place after 10 days of culture. No antigen has been assigned to these receptors. Measured with immunoSEQ multiplex PCR; TCRdb has only the in-frame clones, and not every one. The table shows under 85,000 clones, with around 70% occurring only once. The sample here was CD4+ T cells from PBMCs cultured with HCoV-229E spike peptides, taken before COVID-19 vaccination. The receptor set was obtained from a human donor who received a COVID-19 vaccine.

The rearrangement links TRBV20-1 to TRBJ1-2, with D maybe TRBD1 (5 bases). The CDR3 covers 11 residues. In germline, CDR1 is DFQATT, CDR2 SNEGSKA (reference sequence). V was shortened by 3 bases and J by 4 bases, with 6 bases between the two germline ends. CDR3: CSARTVYGYTF. CDR3 coding DNA: TGCAGTGCTAGGACAGTCTATGGCTACACCTTC.

The chain is built from TRBV5-1 and TRBJ2-5; D might be TRBD1 or TRBD2, each matching 5 bases. The CDR3 has 15 amino acids. The germline CDR1 and CDR2 sequences are SGHRS and YFSETQ. Trimming pared 1 base from V and 4 bases from J, leaving 14 bases between. In DNA, the CDR3 is TGCGCCAGCAGCTTGATGACGCCAGGGAGAGAGACCCAGTACTTC. Amino acid sequence: CASSLMTPGRETQYF.

This clone was detected only once. The chain has TRBV4-2 and TRBJ2-7; D call uncertain. V lost 1 base to trimming and J lost 6 bases, with 10 bases between them. The length of the CDR3 is 13 residues. CDR1 is LGHNA, CDR2 YNFKEQ, per germline. CDR3 in DNA: TGTGCCAGCAGCCAAGTAGGCGGATCCGAGCAGTACGTC. Amino acid sequence: CASSQVGGSEQYV.

The V gene is TRBV12-3 or TRBV12-4, the J gene TRBJ2-3; D uncertain. The CDR3 is made up of 11 amino acids. V gave up 0 bases and J gave up 7 bases, with 2 bases separating them. The CDR3 nucleotides are TGTGCCAGCAGTTTAGCGAATACGCAGTATTTT. This translates into CASSLANTQYF.

V gene TRBV18 combines with J gene TRBJ1-1; 9 positions match TRBD1. The CDR3 spans 15 residues. V dropped 3 bases and J dropped 2; count of bases not matched to a gene: 4. The germline gives CDR1 KGHSH, CDR2 LQKENI. The CDR3 DNA reads as TGTGCCAGCTCACCCCGGACAGGGGCCAACACTGAAGCTTTCTTT. Amino acid sequence: CASSPRTGANTEAFF. Filled out from reference TRBV18 and TRBJ1-1, the complete variable domain reads NAGVMQNPRHLVRRRGQEARLRCSPMKGHSHVYWYRQLPEEGLKFMVYLQKENIIDESGMPKERFSAEFPKEGPSILRIQQVVRGDSAAYFCASSPRTGANTEAFFGQGTRLTVV.

This clone was seen only a few times. This chain joins TRBV24-1 and TRBJ2-2; 10 positions agree with TRBD2. The CDR3 sequence is 18 residues long. Trimming at V came to 8 bases and at J to 0 bases, leaving 11 bases not matched to a gene. The germline CDR1 and CDR2 sequences are KGHDR and SFDVKD. Here the CDR3 reads CATTGASGGLSNTGELFF. The CDR3 coding sequence is TGTGCCACCACCGGGGCTAGCGGGGGACTCTCGAACACCGGGGAGCTGTTTTTT.

This clone has a single count. An end of the junction differs from the germline gene, which may be a read error. This chain connects TRBV9 to TRBJ1-2; possible D gene TRBD1, 5 bases. Germline V gene data show CDR1 as SGDLS and CDR2 as YYNGEE. The CDR3 sequence is 12 residues long. DNA for the CDR3: TGTGCCAGCAGAGTAGATTCAGGGGGCTACACCTTC. This encodes CASRVDSGGYTF.

This rearrangement joins TRBV15 to TRBJ2-7; 7 nucleotides agree with TRBD1. J was trimmed by 2 bases and V by 3 bases; bases with no gene match: 1. The CDR3 is 13 amino acids. Germline CDR1 reads LNHNV; CDR2 reads YYDKDF (reference sequence). The CDR3 loop reads CATSRDRTYEQYV. The CDR3 DNA reads as TGTGCCACCAGCAGGGACAGGACCTACGAGCAGTACGTC.

The V gene is TRBV5-8, the J gene TRBJ2-2, with a possible D match to TRBD1 (6 bases). The CDR3 runs 17 residues. Germline assignment: CDR1 SGHTS and CDR2 YDEGEE. V was cut by 6 bases and J by 0 bases, with 18 bases left in between. Here the CDR3 DNA reads TGTGCCAGCAAGAATACTCACGGGACAACGAACACCGGGGAGCTGTTTTTT. Translating gives CASKNTHGTTNTGELFF.

The chain has TRBV11-2 and TRBJ2-3; 14 bases are shared with TRBD2. This CDR3 contains 18 residues. The ends lost 4 bases at V and 6 bases at J; junction bases unmatched: 12. Germline-derived CDR1 and CDR2 are SGHAT and FQNNGV. CDR3 loop: CASSYLPTSGGAGDTQYF. The CDR3 DNA reads as TGTGCCAGCAGCTATCTCCCGACTAGCGGGGGGGCGGGGGATACGCAGTATTTT.